This paragraph covers one T cell receptor beta chain sequence. The CDR3 is 16 residues long. V was clipped by 5 bases and J by 5 bases; unmatched bases: 8. Germline lookup yields CDR1 SGHAT and CDR2 FQDESV (reference sequence). The data derive from a study of blood T cell repertoires in COVID-19. On the study more broadly: COVID-19 samples from acute and convalescent phases originated in the United States, Italy and Spain. PBMCs, B-cell-depleted T cells, or T cells provided the cDNA or gDNA that made up the material.

Repertoires were generated with immunoSEQ multiplex PCR, while TCRdb's copy carries only in-frame clones and drops some. This table holds 270,000 or so clones, approximately 77% found once. Material: peripheral blood. The chain employs TRBV11-1 and TRBJ1-4; 10 bases align to TRBD1. The sequence was collected from a young woman with acute or convalescent COVID-19. CDR3 in DNA: TGTGCCAGCAGCCCCCCGACAGGGGGCTTGAATGAAAAACTGTTTTTT. Translation: CASSPPTGGLNEKLFF.